A selection of T cell receptor beta chains follows, all from one sample in a study of cytomegalovirus exposure and HLA in healthy donors. Clones were sequenced by immunoSEQ multiplex PCR, and TCRdb holds only the in-frame ones, with some missing. This sample has fewer than 250,000 clones, with around 87% found just once. Sequences were obtained from PBMCs. The receptors here all came from a woman between 18 and 29 years old in good health and CMV-seropositive. Both conserved end residues are part of each CDR3. The D gene is left open where the match is weak. A row's size may be missing; if present it is once, few, many or a size class.

J,V,D,size,CDR3,DNA
TRBJ1-2,TRBV29-1,TRBD1,NA,CSVDTGGWGYTF,TGCAGCGTCGATACAGGGGGCTGGGGCTACACCTTC
TRBJ1-4,TRBV5-6,NA,NA,CASSLRLESTNEKLFF,TGTGCCAGCAGCTTGCGGTTGGAGTCAACTAATGAAAAACTGTTTTTT
TRBJ1-1,TRBV2,NA,NA,CASSDPQAISEAFF,TGTGCCAGCAGTGACCCCCAGGCCATATCTGAAGCTTTCTTT
TRBJ1-2,TRBV4-1,TRBD1,few,CASSQEGQYDGYTF,TGCGCCAGCAGCCAAGAGGGACAGTACGATGGCTACACCTTC
TRBJ1-1,TRBV27,NA,NA,CASSLGWRDVSNTEAFF,TGTGCCAGCAGTTTGGGATGGAGGGACGTTTCGAACACTGAAGCTTTCTTT
TRBJ2-3,TRBV14,NA,NA,CASSRLASTDTQYF,TGTGCCAGCAGCCGACTGGCGAGCACAGATACGCAGTATTTT
TRBJ2-7,TRBV5-1,NA,once,CASSPKGGGSRDEQYF,TGCGCCAGCAGCCCCAAGGGGGGAGGGTCTCGCGACGAGCAGTACTTC
TRBJ2-2,TRBV29-1,NA,NA,CSVEEGGTAGELFF,TGCAGCGTTGAAGAGGGGGGTACAGCCGGGGAGCTGTTTTTT
TRBJ1-2,TRBV2,TRBD1,NA,CASRATGGLYYGYTF,TGTGCCAGCAGGGCGACAGGGGGCCTATACTATGGCTACACCTTC
TRBJ2-5,TRBV27,TRBD2,once,CASSPYSLGTSGGGVETQYF,TGTGCCAGCAGTCCCTACTCTTTAGGGACTAGCGGGGGTGGGGTCGAGACCCAGTACTTC
TRBJ2-5,TRBV9,NA,NA,CASSVLPSGGAGDQYF,TGTGCCAGCAGCGTGCTACCCAGTGGGGGGGCAGGCGACCAGTACTTC
TRBJ2-1,TRBV5-1,TRBD2,NA,CASSDRELAGNEQFF,TGCGCCAGCAGCGATCGGGAACTAGCGGGTAATGAGCAGTTCTTC
TRBJ2-7,TRBV6-1,NA,NA,CASSERRTYEQYF,TGTGCCAGCAGTGAACGTAGGACATACGAGCAGTACTTC
TRBJ1-1,TRBV7-9,NA,NA,CASSLEGGMNTEAFF,TGTGCCAGCAGCTTAGAAGGAGGGATGAACACTGAAGCTTTCTTT
TRBJ2-7,TRBV14,NA,NA,CASSQDPPYEQYF,TGTGCCAGCAGCCAAGATCCCCCATACGAGCAGTACTTC
TRBJ1-1,TRBV27,NA,NA,CASSFSRGGTEAFF,TGTGCCAGCAGTTTTTCCCGAGGGGGAACTGAAGCTTTCTTT
TRBJ1-1,TRBV5-6,NA,NA,CASSPRYTEAFF,TGTGCCAGCAGCCCCCGGTACACTGAAGCTTTCTTT
TRBJ2-7,TRBV7-9,TRBD1,NA,CASSLAQGAPEQYF,TGTGCCAGCAGCTTAGCACAGGGGGCGCCTGAGCAGTACTTC
TRBJ1-2,TRBV28,NA,NA,CASSFTSGYGYTF,TGTGCCAGCAGTTTCACGTCAGGCTATGGCTACACCTTC
TRBJ2-5,TRBV18,NA,NA,CASSPTRAEETQYF,TGTGCCAGCTCACCAACGAGGGCCGAGGAGACCCAGTACTTC
TRBJ1-1,TRBV27,NA,NA,CASSYFMNTEAFF,TGTGCCAGCAGTTATTTCATGAACACTGAAGCTTTCTTT
TRBJ2-7,TRBV4-1,NA,NA,CASSLFRGPTYEQYF,TGCGCCAGCAGCCTATTCCGCGGCCCGACCTACGAGCAGTACTTC
TRBJ1-1,TRBV28,NA,NA,CASPRRQVNTEAFF,TGTGCCAGCCCTAGGAGACAGGTGAACACTGAAGCTTTCTTT
TRBJ2-3,TRBV10-3,TRBD2,NA,CAISGQQGTSGRTDTQYF,TGTGCCATCAGTGGACAGCAGGGGACTAGCGGGAGGACAGATACGCAGTATTTT
TRBJ1-4,TRBV28,NA,NA,CASSHKTGINEKLFF,TGTGCCAGCAGTCACAAAACAGGGATTAATGAAAAACTGTTTTTT
TRBJ2-3,TRBV18,NA,once,CASSPRALNTDTQYF,TGTGCCAGCTCACCACGGGCCCTTAACACAGATACGCAGTATTTT
TRBJ1-1,TRBV4-1,NA,NA,CASSQGQGLVSNTEAFF,TGCGCCAGCAGCCAAGGGCAGGGCTTGGTCTCGAACACTGAAGCTTTCTTT
TRBJ2-7,TRBV9,TRBD2,NA,CASSPTGTNAYEQYF,TGTGCCAGCAGCCCGACCGGGACTAATGCCTACGAGCAGTACTTC
TRBJ1-5,TRBV4-1,TRBD1,NA,CASSQDRGGSGQPQHF,TGCGCCAGCAGCCAGGACAGGGGCGGCTCCGGTCAGCCCCAGCATTTT
TRBJ2-1,TRBV9,TRBD2,NA,CASSLTSGPYNEQFF,TGTGCCAGCAGCCTAACTAGCGGCCCCTACAATGAGCAGTTCTTC
TRBJ2-7,TRBV19,TRBD1,NA,CASSLRYRGWDYEQYF,TGTGCCAGTAGTTTACGATACAGGGGGTGGGACTACGAGCAGTACTTC
TRBJ1-5,TRBV27,NA,NA,CASSLSRNQPQHF,TGTGCCAGCAGTTTATCGAGGAATCAGCCCCAGCATTTT
TRBJ2-7,TRBV29-1,TRBD1,once,CSGGWTGSSYEQYF,TGCAGCGGGGGTTGGACAGGGAGCTCCTACGAGCAGTACTTC
TRBJ2-3,TRBV7-8,NA,NA,CASTGGPSTDTQYF,TGTGCCAGCACCGGTGGTCCTAGCACAGATACGCAGTATTTT